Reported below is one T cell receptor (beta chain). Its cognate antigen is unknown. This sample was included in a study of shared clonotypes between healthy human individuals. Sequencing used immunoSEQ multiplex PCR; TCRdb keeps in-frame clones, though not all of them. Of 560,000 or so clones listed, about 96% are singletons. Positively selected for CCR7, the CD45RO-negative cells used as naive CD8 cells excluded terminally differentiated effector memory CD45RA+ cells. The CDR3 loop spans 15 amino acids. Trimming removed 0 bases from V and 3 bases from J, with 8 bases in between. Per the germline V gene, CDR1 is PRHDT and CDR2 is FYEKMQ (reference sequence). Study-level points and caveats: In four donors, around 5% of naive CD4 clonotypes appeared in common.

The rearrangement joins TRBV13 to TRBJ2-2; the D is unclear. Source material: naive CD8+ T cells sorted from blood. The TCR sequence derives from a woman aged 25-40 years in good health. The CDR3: CASSLGEMDTGELFF. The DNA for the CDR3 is TGTGCCAGCAGCTTAGGGGAGATGGACACCGGGGAGCTGTTTTTT.